The present T cell receptor (beta chain) was sequenced within a study of T-cell reconstitution after alpha-beta-depleted transplantation in children (dated by TCRdb to the mid-2010s). Background for the entire study: Using TCR repertoire profiling, the study quantitatively followed how T-cell immune reconstitution unfolded in children after TCRalphabeta/CD19-depleted allogeneic hematopoietic cell transplantation.

Libraries were prepared through PCR. The sequencer listed for this sample is Illumina HiSeq 2500. To normalize quantification of the TCRbeta repertoire, the TCR libraries were built with molecular barcoding that relied on unique molecular identifiers. In-frame beta chains were kept once TCRdb had trimmed the public reads at Q25 with fastp and called clones with MiXCR. Rows are unified per CDR3 protein, each entry keeping the most common DNA and genes. Here the sample has around 580,000 distinct CDR3 sequences; approximately 22% occur a single time. Of the sample, 14% falls within the top ten clones. Broad study findings and their caveats: In some patients, high TCRbeta diversity at day 60 was attributed to recipient T cells and intrathymic progenitors that had survived conditioning. The frequencies of hyperexpanded clones fell over the following months, and after one year, T-cell counts and TCRbeta diversity were mostly attributed to newly produced T cells. About two months after transplant, the apparently early recovery of alphabetaT-cell counts reportedly depended on just several hundred clones that had expanded rapidly and came from non-depleted graft cells.

Taken with the paper, the label for treatment or condition translates to: allogeneic hematopoietic cell transplantation with graft depleted of TCRalphabeta T cells and CD19 B cells. TCRalphabeta/CD19-depleted allogeneic hematopoietic cell grafts were given to the transplant recipients, all of whom were children. This clonotype was counted many times. The specificity of this receptor is unknown. No per-base quality is available; no much larger clone lies one base away. The sequences come from PBMCs, mostly from graft donor cells, collected 360 days after TCRalphabeta/CD19-depleted stem cell transplant. This receptor was taken from a boy younger than two who had a stem cell transplant for acute myeloid leukemia, so the T cells may come from the graft donor.

CDR3 region: CASSFGGAGNEQFF. The nucleotides are TGTGCCAGCAGTTTCGGGGGGGCGGGGAATGAGCAGTTCTTC. The chain was built from TRBV12-3 or TRBV12-4 and TRBJ2-1; 8 central nucleotides agree with TRBD2. Clipping removes 3 bases from V and 7 bases from J, with 5 as the unmatched junction base count. CDR3 length: 14 amino acids, cysteine to phenylalanine. Just CDR3 DNA is preserved here, 42 bases in frame from base 1.